These T cell receptor beta chains were read from a single sample in a study of neurological immune-mediated disorders. TCRdb fed the 5' RACE reads into MiXCR, producing one record per CDR3 protein. This sample yields 57,000 or so distinct CDR3 sequences, of which 9.7% are seen a single time; around 13% belongs to the top ten. Sequencing input: PBMCs. The receptors stem from a man under 40 in good health. Both conserved end residues are part of each CDR3. Fields, in order: clone size, D gene, J gene, V gene, CDR3 DNA, CDR3 protein. The D gene is left open where the match is weak. Expanded clones are given a class, and other clones once, few, many or no size at all.

>.|.|TRBJ1-5|TRBV3-1
TGTGCCAGCAGCCAACAGGGTTTGTATCAGCCCCAGCATTTT
CASSQQGLYQPQHF
>many|TRBD2|TRBJ2-2|TRBV20-1
TGCAGTGCTAGGGGACTAGCGGGACTCCAGACCGGGGAGCTGTTTTTT
CSARGLAGLQTGELFF
>few|.|TRBJ2-3|TRBV10-3
TGTGCCATCAGTGACCCGGCCTATAGCACAGATACGCAGTATTTT
CAISDPAYSTDTQYF
>many|TRBD2|TRBJ2-7|TRBV28
TGTGCCAGCAGTTCCAGACGAAGACTAGCGGACCTGTGGAACGAGCAGTACTTC
CASSSRRRLADLWNEQYF
>many|.|TRBJ1-6|TRBV27
TGTGCCAGCAGTCCCTATAATTCACCCCTCCACTTT
CASSPYNSPLHF
>.|.|TRBJ2-3|TRBV19
TGTGCCTCGAAGCTAGGCGGAGCTAGCACAGATACGCAGTATTTT
CASKLGGASTDTQYF
>many|TRBD1|TRBJ2-7|TRBV7-9
TGTGCCAGCAGCACCTATCCCCGGGACAGGGGACCCTACGAGCAGTACTTC
CASSTYPRDRGPYEQYF
>many|.|TRBJ2-7|TRBV20-1
TGCAGTGCTAGAGATCCAGGAACAGGCCTCTCCTACGAGCAGTACTTC
CSARDPGTGLSYEQYF
>many|.|TRBJ1-1|TRBV6-5
TGTGCCGCGCGCACTTTGTCTGAAGCTTTCTTT
CAARTLSEAFF
>.|TRBD2|TRBJ2-5|TRBV28
TGTGCCAGCGGATCGGGGCTAGCGGGAGAAGAGACCCAGTACTTC
CASGSGLAGEETQYF
>many|.|TRBJ2-7|TRBV7-2
TGTGCCAGCAGCCCATACGTGGAGGGCGAGCAGTACTTC
CASSPYVEGEQYF
>many|.|TRBJ2-2|TRBV12-3/TRBV12-4
TGTGCCAGCAGTTTACAGAGGGCCGGGGAGCTGTTTTTT
CASSLQRAGELFF
>many|.|TRBJ2-6|TRBV27
TGTGCCAGTACCAGGGGTGGAAACTCTGGGGCCAACGTCCTGACTTTC
CASTRGGNSGANVLTF
>many|.|TRBJ2-1|TRBV20-1
TGCAGTGCTCAAATGGATCCGGCGAAGAATGAGCAGTTCTTC
CSAQMDPAKNEQFF
>many|TRBD2|TRBJ2-1|TRBV20-1
TGCAGTGCTAGAGATGGCGGCAGCGGGAGGGCCGGGCAGTTCTTC
CSARDGGSGRAGQFF
>many|TRBD2|TRBJ2-2|TRBV28
TGTGCCAGCAGTCAACCGACTAGCGGGGCAAACACCGGGGAGCTGTTTTTT
CASSQPTSGANTGELFF
>many|.|TRBJ2-3|TRBV7-2
TGTGCCAGCAGCTTAAGCAGAGGCACAGATACGCAGTATTTT
CASSLSRGTDTQYF
>many|TRBD1|TRBJ2-7|TRBV28
TGTGCCAGCAGTTTAACGGGACAGGCCTCCACCTACGAGCAGTACTTC
CASSLTGQASTYEQYF
>many|TRBD1|TRBJ2-1|TRBV7-2
TGTGCCAGCAGCTTTCTCTCGACAGGGGACGAGCAGTTCTTC
CASSFLSTGDEQFF
>few|TRBD1|TRBJ2-1|TRBV18
TGTGCCAGCTCACCCCGAGCCGGGACAGGGGCCAACAATGAGCAGTTCTTC
CASSPRAGTGANNEQFF
>many|TRBD2|TRBJ2-2|TRBV5-1
TGCGCCAGCAGCTTGTCGGGAGGCGCGAACACCGGGGAGCTGTTTTTT
CASSLSGGANTGELFF
>many|.|TRBJ2-1|TRBV5-1
TGCGCCAGCAGCTCGGATGGGGGGCATAACAATGAGCAGTTCTTC
CASSSDGGHNNEQFF
>many|.|TRBJ2-1|TRBV28
TGTGCCAGCAGGTTTATTAGCTCCTACAATGAGCAGTTCTTC
CASRFISSYNEQFF
>many|.|TRBJ2-1|TRBV6-5
TGTGCCAGCAGTTACCTCTCAGCCAATGAGCAGTTCTTC
CASSYLSANEQFF
>many|.|TRBJ2-3|TRBV7-9
TGTGCCAGCAGACGATGGATGGGGGCTGTGTCAGATACGCAGTATTTT
CASRRWMGAVSDTQYF
>.|TRBD2|TRBJ2-1|TRBV4-1
TGCGCCAGCAGCCTTTTTAGCGGGAGGGAGGCTAATGAGCAGTTCTTC
CASSLFSGREANEQFF
>many|.|TRBJ2-1|TRBV6-1
TGTGCCAGCAGTGAAATCGGCAATGAGCAGTTCTTC
CASSEIGNEQFF
>many|.|TRBJ1-4|TRBV29-1
TGCAGCGTGACGACAGGCTCCCGGCTATCTTCTAATGAAAAACTGTTTTTT
CSVTTGSRLSSNEKLFF
>many|TRBD1|TRBJ2-7|TRBV29-1
TGCAGCGTGAGGGGGACAGACTACGAGCAGTACTTC
CSVRGTDYEQYF
>many|.|TRBJ2-7|TRBV18
TGTGCCAGCTCACCAAGTCTATACGAGCAGTACTTC
CASSPSLYEQYF
>many|.|TRBJ2-1|TRBV29-1
TGCAGCGTTGAAGACTACCCCGGGCCCGATGAGCAGTTCTTC
CSVEDYPGPDEQFF
>many|.|TRBJ2-2|TRBV24-1
TGTGCCACGTCGGGGGTACAGGGATCGACGGGTAACACCGGGGAGCTGTTTTTT
CATSGVQGSTGNTGELFF
>.|TRBD1|TRBJ1-1|TRBV29-1
TGCAGCGTTCAACAGGGGGGGAACACTGACGCTTTCTTT
CSVQQGGNTDAFF
>many|TRBD2|TRBJ2-7|TRBV12-3/TRBV12-4
TGTGCCAGCATCACGGGACTAGCGGGAGGGCCGGGCGACGAGCAGTACTTC
CASITGLAGGPGDEQYF
>many|.|TRBJ1-2|TRBV28
TGTGCCAGCAGTTTAGCCCCGTTTGGGTATGGCTACACCTTC
CASSLAPFGYGYTF
>many|.|TRBJ2-7|TRBV21-1
TGTGCCAGCACGCAAAGGGCGGCGCGGGAGGGTTACGAGCAGTACTTC
CASTQRAAREGYEQYF
>many|.|TRBJ2-2|TRBV28
TGTGCCAGCACCAATTATCCTGCCGCCGGGGAGCTGTTTTTT
CASTNYPAAGELFF
>many|TRBD2|TRBJ2-5|TRBV27
TGTGCCAGCAGTTTTACGGCGGGAGGACGTCCCGGGGAGACCCAGTACTTC
CASSFTAGGRPGETQYF
>many|.|TRBJ2-1|TRBV20-1
TGCAGTGCTACACGTTTGGGTTACAATGAGCAGTTCTTC
CSATRLGYNEQFF
>many|TRBD1|TRBJ2-5|TRBV29-1
TGCAGCGTTGCCCCCTCCAGGGGGCGGGAGACCCAGTACTTC
CSVAPSRGRETQYF
>many|.|TRBJ1-2|TRBV5-1
TGCGCCAGCAGCTTGACAGGCGGTGCTAACTATGGCTACACCTTC
CASSLTGGANYGYTF
>many|.|TRBJ1-2|TRBV2
TGTGCCAGCAGTGAATTTGAGGGTTATGGCTACACCTTC
CASSEFEGYGYTF
>many|TRBD2|TRBJ2-3|TRBV3-1
TGTGCCAGCAGCCATCCCGGGAGGGAAGCCACAGATACGCAGTATTTT
CASSHPGREATDTQYF
>many|TRBD2|TRBJ2-7|TRBV5-1
TGCGCCAGCATGCCGAGCGGGAGGGCGTACGAGCAGTACTTC
CASMPSGRAYEQYF
>few|.|TRBJ2-5|TRBV19
TGTGCCAGTAGTACTCCAGGGTTCTTTGAGACCCAGTACTTC
CASSTPGFFETQYF
>many|TRBD2|TRBJ2-3|TRBV20-1
TGCAGTGCCCAAACCCTAAGCGGGAGGGAATTCACAGATACGCAGTATTTT
CSAQTLSGREFTDTQYF
>many|TRBD1|TRBJ1-2|TRBV6-1
TGTGCCAGCAGTGAAAATGTAGGAGGACAGGGGGTCTTCTATGGCTACACCTTC
CASSENVGGQGVFYGYTF
>once|TRBD2|TRBJ2-3|TRBV29-1
TGCAGCGTTGTCCGCGGGAGCAATTCATATACGCAGTATTTT
CSVVRGSNSYTQYF
>many|.|TRBJ2-5|TRBV6-2/TRBV6-3
TGTGCCAGCAGTTACAAAGAGACCCAGTACTTC
CASSYKETQYF
>many|TRBD2|TRBJ2-7|TRBV5-1
TGCGCCAGCAGCTTAAAAGGACTAGCGGGAACCTACGAGCAGTACTTC
CASSLKGLAGTYEQYF
>.|.|TRBJ1-1|TRBV29-1
TGCAGCGGGTGGCGAGATCTCTCCACTGAAGCATTCTTT
CSGWRDLSTEAFF
>many|.|TRBJ1-2|TRBV6-6
TGTGCCAGCAACCCCAGGGGATCTAACTATGGCTACACCTTC
CASNPRGSNYGYTF
>few|.|TRBJ2-2|TRBV7-2
TGTGCCAGCAGCTTAGGGATGTCGGGCACCGGGGAGCTGTTTTTT
CASSLGMSGTGELFF
>many|.|TRBJ2-2|TRBV4-2
TGTGCCAGCAGCCGTGGACTATTCACCGGGGAGCTGTTTTTT
CASSRGLFTGELFF
>many|.|TRBJ2-3|TRBV20-1
TGCAGTGCTAGAGATATAAGCACAGATACGCAGTATTTT
CSARDISTDTQYF
>many|.|TRBJ2-3|TRBV7-2
TGTGCCAGCAGCTTAACATCCCGGGGGAGGTTTACAGATACGCAGTATTTT
CASSLTSRGRFTDTQYF
>many|.|TRBJ2-3|TRBV7-9
TGTGCCAGCAGCTTAGCCTCCACAGGAGATACGCAGTATTTT
CASSLASTGDTQYF
>many|.|TRBJ2-5|TRBV11-2
TGTGCCAGCAGCTTAGCCCCCGAAGAGACCCAGTACTTC
CASSLAPEETQYF
>many|.|TRBJ2-5|TRBV20-1
TGCAGTGCTAACGGCGGGTCTCAAGAGACCCAGTACTTC
CSANGGSQETQYF
>many|.|TRBJ2-7|TRBV12-3/TRBV12-4
TGTGCCAGCAGCCTCGATACTCCGGCGGTCTACGAGCAGTACTTC
CASSLDTPAVYEQYF